This section outlines one T cell receptor (beta chain) sequence together with its context. Antigen unknown. This sample is part of a study of cytomegalovirus exposure and HLA in healthy donors. V shed 4 bases and J shed 0 bases, with 7 bases lying between them. The CDR3 consists of 14 residues. CDR1 is WNHNN and CDR2 is SYGVQD in the germline V gene (reference sequence). Donors came from a validation cohort of over a hundred subjects, distinct from the first 666-subject cohort. TCRdb's copy holds only in-frame clones and misses some; the assay was immunoSEQ multiplex PCR. This table holds 150,000 to 200,000 clones, about nine tenths found once. Broader study findings: Among the CMV-associated chains, a few were confirmed in vitro as specific for CMV antigens. According to the study, around 180 TCR beta chains were cytomegalovirus-associated. Rarity held for most TCR sequences, but there were some public TCRs that occurred in many donors.

Material for sequencing was PBMCs. The clonotype comes from a woman aged 18-29 years in good health and CMV-seropositive. J is TRBJ2-1 and V is TRBV10-1; D gene ambiguous. Here the CDR3 DNA reads TGCGCCAGCAGTGCTCGCGGCTCCTACAATGAGCAGTTCTTC. Protein: CASSARGSYNEQFF.